This section outlines one TCR beta chain sequence together with its context. The antigen is undetermined. Clones were read by immunoSEQ multiplex PCR, and TCRdb kept only the in-frame ones, dropping some. Here the sample spans about 680,000 clones, around 90% being singletons. CD8 cells classed as naive were CD45RO-negative and positively selected for CCR7, excluding terminally differentiated effector memory CD45RA+ cells. This specimen belongs to a study of shared clonotypes between healthy human individuals. Study information: There were three CD4 naive, three CD4 memory, two CD8 naive and one CD8 memory plates per donor. Study-wide findings and caveats: Naive subsets generally exceeded memory subsets in estimated richness.

Germline V gene lookup returns CDR1 MNHEY and CDR2 SMNVEV (reference sequence). V was cut by 5 bases and J by 4 bases, with 11 bases left in between. The CDR3 runs to 13 residues. The specimen was naive CD8+ T cells sorted from blood. V is TRBV27 and J is TRBJ1-1, with D possibly TRBD1 on 6 matching bases. The clonotype comes from a man younger than 40 in good health. The CDR3 coding sequence is TGTGCCAGCAGTCTCACAGGGTCCACTGAAGCTTTCTTT. Its protein product is CASSLTGSTEAFF.